This T cell receptor (beta chain) was captured in a study of T cell responses to AZD1222 COVID-19 vaccine. Study-wide points: Donors, mostly white British, included more females; clonal diversity was possibly underestimated. Only six or seven AZD1222 recipients tested seropositive at baseline. No repertoire was sampled before or during the peak T cell response, only after it. Following two doses of AZD1222, Spike-specific TCR breadth and depth rose.

Produced via immunoSEQ multiplex PCR; TCRdb's table is partial and in-frame only. The sample contains more than 95,000 clones, 88% of which appear only once. In this sample, this clone turned up a few times. Its cognate antigen is unknown. CDR1 and CDR2 (germline): KGHSH, LQKENI. The CDR3 sequence is 15 residues long. Trimming cost V 0 bases and J 1 base; bases outside gene matches: 2. Sequences were derived from peripheral blood, sampled on day 0 of AZD1222 vaccination. V and J are TRBV18 and TRBJ1-2; 7 positions agree with TRBD1. The TCR originated in an adult in good health. CDR3 DNA sequence: TGTGCCAGCTCACCACCGGGGACAGATAACTATGGCTACACCTTC. Protein product: CASSPPGTDNYGYTF. Combining the CDR3 with reference TRBV18 and TRBJ1-2 gives the whole variable domain NAGVMQNPRHLVRRRGQEARLRCSPMKGHSHVYWYRQLPEEGLKFMVYLQKENIIDESGMPKERFSAEFPKEGPSILRIQQVVRGDSAAYFCASSPPGTDNYGYTFGSGTRLTVV.